Below, one T cell receptor beta chain is given with its context. The sample originates from a study of control samples from healthy donors and cancer patients. TCRdb's table, derived via immunoSEQ multiplex PCR, lists solely in-frame clones and lacks some. The sample has more than 85,000 clones, around 88% seen once. The CDR3 totals 14 residues. Germline CDR1 MNHEY, CDR2 SVGAGI. Trimming shortened V by 0 bases and J by 4 bases, and 7 bases separated the two germline ends. The TCR originated in a woman between 50 and 59 years old in good health. The genes are TRBV6-5 and TRBJ1-5; D is unclear. Sequencing was performed on blood. The CDR3 DNA follows: TGTGCCAGCAGTTACTCGAGCAGAAATCAGCCCCAGCATTTT. The encoded protein is CASSYSSRNQPQHF.